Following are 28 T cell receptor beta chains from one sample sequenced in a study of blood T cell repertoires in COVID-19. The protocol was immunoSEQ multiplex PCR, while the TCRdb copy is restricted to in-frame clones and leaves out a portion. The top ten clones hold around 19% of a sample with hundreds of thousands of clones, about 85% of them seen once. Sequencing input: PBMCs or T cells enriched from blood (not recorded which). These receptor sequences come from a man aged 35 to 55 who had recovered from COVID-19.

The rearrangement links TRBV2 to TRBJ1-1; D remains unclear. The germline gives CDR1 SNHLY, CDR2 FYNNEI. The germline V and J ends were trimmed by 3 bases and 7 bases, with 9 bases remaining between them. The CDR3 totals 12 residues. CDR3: CASSETSREAFF. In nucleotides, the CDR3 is TGTGCCAGCAGTGAGACATCTCGTGAAGCTTTCTTT. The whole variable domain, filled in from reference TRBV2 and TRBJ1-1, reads EPEVTQTPSHQVTQMGQEVILRCVPISNHLYFYWYRQILGQKVEFLVSFYNNEISEKSEIFDDQFSVERPDGSNFTLKIRSTKLEDSAMYFCASSETSREAFFGQGTRLTVV.

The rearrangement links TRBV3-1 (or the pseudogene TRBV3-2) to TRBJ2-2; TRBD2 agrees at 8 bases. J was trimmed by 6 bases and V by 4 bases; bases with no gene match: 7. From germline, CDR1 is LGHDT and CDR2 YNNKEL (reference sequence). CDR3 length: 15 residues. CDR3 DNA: TGTGCCAGCAGCCCCCTCCGGGAGGGTCCCGGGGAGCTGTTTTTT. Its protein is CASSPLREGPGELFF.

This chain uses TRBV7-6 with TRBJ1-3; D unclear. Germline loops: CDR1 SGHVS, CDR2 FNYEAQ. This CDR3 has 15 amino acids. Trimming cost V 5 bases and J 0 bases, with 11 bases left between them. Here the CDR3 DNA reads TGTGCCAGCAGCCCGACTGTCAGCTCTGGAAACACCATATATTTT. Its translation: CASSPTVSSGNTIYF.

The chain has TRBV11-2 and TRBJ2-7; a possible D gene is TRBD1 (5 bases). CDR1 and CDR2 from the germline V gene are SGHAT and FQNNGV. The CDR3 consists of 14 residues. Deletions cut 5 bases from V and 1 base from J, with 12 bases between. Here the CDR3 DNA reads TGTGCCAGCAGCCAAGGGGTAGATTCCTACGAGCAGTACTTC. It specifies CASSQGVDSYEQYF.

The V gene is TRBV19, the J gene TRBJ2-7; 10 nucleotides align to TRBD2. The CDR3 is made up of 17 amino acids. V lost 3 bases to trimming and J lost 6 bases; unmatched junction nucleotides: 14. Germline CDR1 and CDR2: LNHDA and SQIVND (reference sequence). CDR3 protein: CASSISAGGSFTVEQYF. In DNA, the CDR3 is TGTGCCAGTAGTATCTCAGCGGGAGGGAGTTTTACGGTCGAGCAGTACTTC. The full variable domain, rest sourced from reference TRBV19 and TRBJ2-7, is DGGITQSPKYLFRKEGQNVTLSCEQNLNHDAMYWYRQDPGQGLRLIYYSQIVNDFQKGDIAEGYSVSREKKESFPLTVTSAQKNPTAFYLCASSISAGGSFTVEQYFGPGTRLTVT.

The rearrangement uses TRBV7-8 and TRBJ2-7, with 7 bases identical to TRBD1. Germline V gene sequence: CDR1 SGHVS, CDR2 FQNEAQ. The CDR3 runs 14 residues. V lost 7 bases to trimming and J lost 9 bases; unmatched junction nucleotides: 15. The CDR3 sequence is CASTIGTASLGQYF. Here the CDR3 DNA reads TGTGCCAGCACCATCGGGACAGCCAGCCTGGGGCAGTACTTC.

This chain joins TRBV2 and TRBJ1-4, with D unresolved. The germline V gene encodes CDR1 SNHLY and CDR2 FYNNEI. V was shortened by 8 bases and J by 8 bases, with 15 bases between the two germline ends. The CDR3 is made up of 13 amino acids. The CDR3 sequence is CASSEGIGEKLFF. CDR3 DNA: TGTGCCAGCTCGGAGGGAATAGGAGAAAAACTGTTTTTT. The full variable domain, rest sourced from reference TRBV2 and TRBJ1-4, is EPEVTQTPSHQVTQMGQEVILRCVPISNHLYFYWYRQILGQKVEFLVSFYNNEISEKSEIFDDQFSVERPDGSNFTLKIRSTKLEDSAMYFCASSEGIGEKLFFGSGTQLSVL.

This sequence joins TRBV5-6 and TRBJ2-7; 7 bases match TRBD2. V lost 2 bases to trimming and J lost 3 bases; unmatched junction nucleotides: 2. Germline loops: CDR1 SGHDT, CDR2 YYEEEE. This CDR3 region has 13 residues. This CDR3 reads CASSFWGGYEQYF. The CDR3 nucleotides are TGTGCCAGCAGCTTCTGGGGGGGCTACGAGCAGTACTTC.

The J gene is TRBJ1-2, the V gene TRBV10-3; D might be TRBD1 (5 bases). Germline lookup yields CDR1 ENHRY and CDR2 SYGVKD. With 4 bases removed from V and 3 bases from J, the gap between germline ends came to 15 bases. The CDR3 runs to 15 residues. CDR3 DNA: TGTGCCATCAGTGGGAACCAGGTACAGGACTATGGCTACACCTTC. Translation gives CAISGNQVQDYGYTF.

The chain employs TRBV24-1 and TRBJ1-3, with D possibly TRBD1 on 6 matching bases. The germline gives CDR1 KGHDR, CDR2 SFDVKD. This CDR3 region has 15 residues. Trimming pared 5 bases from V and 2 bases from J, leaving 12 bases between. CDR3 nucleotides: TGTGCCACCAGTGCCACCTCAGGGGCTGGAAACACCATATATTTT. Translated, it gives CATSATSGAGNTIYF.

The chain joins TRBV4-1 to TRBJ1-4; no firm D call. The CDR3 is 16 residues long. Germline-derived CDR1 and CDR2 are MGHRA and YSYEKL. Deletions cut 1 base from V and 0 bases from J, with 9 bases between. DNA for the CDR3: TGCGCCAGCAGCCAAGGGCGGTCCTCAACTAATGAAAAACTGTTTTTT. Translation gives CASSQGRSSTNEKLFF.

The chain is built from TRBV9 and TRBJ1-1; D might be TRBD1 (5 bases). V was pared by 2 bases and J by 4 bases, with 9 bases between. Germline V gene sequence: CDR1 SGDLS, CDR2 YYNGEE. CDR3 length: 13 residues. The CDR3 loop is CASSVAGITEAFF. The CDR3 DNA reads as TGTGCCAGCAGCGTTGCAGGGATCACTGAAGCTTTCTTT.

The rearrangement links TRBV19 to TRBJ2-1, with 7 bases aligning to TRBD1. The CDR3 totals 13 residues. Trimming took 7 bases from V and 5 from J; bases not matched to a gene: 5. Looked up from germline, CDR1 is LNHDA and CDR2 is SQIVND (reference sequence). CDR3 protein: CASTDRVHNEQFF. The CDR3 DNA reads TGTGCCAGTACCGACAGGGTTCACAATGAGCAGTTCTTC. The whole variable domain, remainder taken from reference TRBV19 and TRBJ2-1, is DGGITQSPKYLFRKEGQNVTLSCEQNLNHDAMYWYRQDPGQGLRLIYYSQIVNDFQKGDIAEGYSVSREKKESFPLTVTSAQKNPTAFYLCASTDRVHNEQFFGPGTRLTVL.

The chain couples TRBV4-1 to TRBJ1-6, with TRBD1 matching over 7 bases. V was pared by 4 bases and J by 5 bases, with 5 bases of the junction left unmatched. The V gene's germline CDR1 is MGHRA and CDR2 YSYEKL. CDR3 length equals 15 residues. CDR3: CASSPYRGNNSPLHF. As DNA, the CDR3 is TGCGCCAGCAGCCCGTACAGGGGAAATAATTCACCCCTCCACTTT.

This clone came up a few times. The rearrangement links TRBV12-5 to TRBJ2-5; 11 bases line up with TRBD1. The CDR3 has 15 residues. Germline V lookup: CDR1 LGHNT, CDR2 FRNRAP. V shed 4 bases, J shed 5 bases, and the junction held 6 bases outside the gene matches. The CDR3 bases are TGTGCTAGTGGTTGGACAGGGGGCGCGGGGGAGACCCAGTACTTC. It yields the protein CASGWTGGAGETQYF.

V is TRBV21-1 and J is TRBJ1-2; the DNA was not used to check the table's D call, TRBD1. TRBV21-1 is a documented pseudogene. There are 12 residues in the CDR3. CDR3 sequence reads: CASAGVHYGYTF. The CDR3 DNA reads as TGTGCCAGCGCAGGGGTCCACTATGGCTACACCTTC.

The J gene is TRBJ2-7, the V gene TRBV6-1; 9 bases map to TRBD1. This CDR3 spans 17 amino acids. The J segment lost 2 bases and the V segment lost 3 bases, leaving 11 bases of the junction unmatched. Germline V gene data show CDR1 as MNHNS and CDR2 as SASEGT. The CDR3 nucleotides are TGTGCCAGCAGTGACTTGAGTCCGGGACAGGGTCCCTACGAGCAGTACTTC. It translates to CASSDLSPGQGPYEQYF.

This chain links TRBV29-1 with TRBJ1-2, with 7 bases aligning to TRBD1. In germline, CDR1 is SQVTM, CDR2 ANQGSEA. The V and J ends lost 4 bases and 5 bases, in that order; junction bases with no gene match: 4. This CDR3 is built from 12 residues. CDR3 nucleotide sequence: TGCAGCGTTGTCCAGGGGGAGTATGGCTACACCTTC. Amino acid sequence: CSVVQGEYGYTF.

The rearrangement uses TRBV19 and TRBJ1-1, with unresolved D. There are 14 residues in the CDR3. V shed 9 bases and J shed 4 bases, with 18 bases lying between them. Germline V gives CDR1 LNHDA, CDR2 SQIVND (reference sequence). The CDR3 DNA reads TGTGCCAGCTCCAAAAGGAAGAGGAGCACTGAAGCTTTCTTT. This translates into CASSKRKRSTEAFF.

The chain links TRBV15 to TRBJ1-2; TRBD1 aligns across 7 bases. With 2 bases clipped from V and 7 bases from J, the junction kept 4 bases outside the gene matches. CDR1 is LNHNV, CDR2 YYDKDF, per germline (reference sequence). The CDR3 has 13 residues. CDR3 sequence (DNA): TGTGCCACCAGCAGACCCGACAGGGCTGGCTACACCTTC. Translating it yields CATSRPDRAGYTF. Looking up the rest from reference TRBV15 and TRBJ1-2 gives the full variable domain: DAMVIQNPRYQVTQFGKPVTLSCSQTLNHNVMYWYQQKSSQAPKLLFHYYDKDFNNEADTPDNFQSRRPNTSFCFLDIRSPGLGDTAMYLCATSRPDRAGYTFGSGTRLTVV.

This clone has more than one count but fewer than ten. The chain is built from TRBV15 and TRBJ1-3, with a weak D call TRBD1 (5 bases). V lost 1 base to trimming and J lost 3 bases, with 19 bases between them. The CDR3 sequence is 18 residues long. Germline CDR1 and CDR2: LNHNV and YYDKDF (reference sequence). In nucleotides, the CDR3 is TGTGCCACCAGCAGAGGCGGGACGAAGGTAGGTATTGGAAACACCATATATTTT. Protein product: CATSRGGTKVGIGNTIYF.

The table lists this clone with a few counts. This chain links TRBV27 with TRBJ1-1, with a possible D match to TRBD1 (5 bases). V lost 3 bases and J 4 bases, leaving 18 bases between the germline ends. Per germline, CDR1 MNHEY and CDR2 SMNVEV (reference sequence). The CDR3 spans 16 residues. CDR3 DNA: TGTGCCAGCAGTTTGGGGACTTCCTACGCGGGCACTGAAGCTTTCTTT. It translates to CASSLGTSYAGTEAFF.

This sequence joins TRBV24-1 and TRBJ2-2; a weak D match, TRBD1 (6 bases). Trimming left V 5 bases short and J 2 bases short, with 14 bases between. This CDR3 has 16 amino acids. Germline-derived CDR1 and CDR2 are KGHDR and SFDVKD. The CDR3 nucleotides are TGTGCCACCAGTGGGGGCAGGGGTTCCAACACCGGGGAGCTGTTTTTT. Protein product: CATSGGRGSNTGELFF.

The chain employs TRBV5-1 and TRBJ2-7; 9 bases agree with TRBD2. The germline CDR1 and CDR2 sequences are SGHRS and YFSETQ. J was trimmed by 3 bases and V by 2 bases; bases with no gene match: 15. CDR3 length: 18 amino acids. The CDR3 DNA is TGCGCCAGCAGCTTTTCGACTAGCGGAAAAAAACCCTTCTACGAGCAGTACTTC. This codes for CASSFSTSGKKPFYEQYF.

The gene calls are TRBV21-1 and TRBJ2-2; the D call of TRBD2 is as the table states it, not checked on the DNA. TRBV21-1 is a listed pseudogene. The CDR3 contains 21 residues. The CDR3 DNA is TGTGCCAGCAGCAAAGATAAGGGACTAGCGGGAGGTTTTGAGGGCACCTGGGAGCTGTTTTTT. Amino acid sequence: CASSKDKGLAGGFEGTWELFF.

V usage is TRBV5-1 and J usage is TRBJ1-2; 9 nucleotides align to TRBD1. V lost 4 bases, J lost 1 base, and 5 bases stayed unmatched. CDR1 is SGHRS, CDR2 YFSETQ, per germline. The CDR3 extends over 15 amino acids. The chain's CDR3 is CASSVGTGRNYGYTF. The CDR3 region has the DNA TGCGCCAGCAGCGTGGGGACAGGGCGTAACTATGGCTACACCTTC.

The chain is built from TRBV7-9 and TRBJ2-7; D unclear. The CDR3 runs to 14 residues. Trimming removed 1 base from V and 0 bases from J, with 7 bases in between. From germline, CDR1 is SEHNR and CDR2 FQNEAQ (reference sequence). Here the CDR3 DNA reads TGTGCCAGCAGCTTAGACAGTAACTCCTACGAGCAGTACTTC. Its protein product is CASSLDSNSYEQYF.

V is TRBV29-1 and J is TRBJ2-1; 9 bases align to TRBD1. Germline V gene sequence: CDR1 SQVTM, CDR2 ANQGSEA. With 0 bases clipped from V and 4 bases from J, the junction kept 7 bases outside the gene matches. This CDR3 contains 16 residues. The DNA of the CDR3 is TGCAGCGTTGAAGAGAAGGGACAGGGTTTTTACAATGAGCAGTTCTTC. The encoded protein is CSVEEKGQGFYNEQFF.